This T cell receptor (beta chain) was obtained from a study of blood T cell repertoires in COVID-19. Original analysis: Amplifying reference gene primers gave estimates of nucleated cell counts. The data were produced by immunoSEQ multiplex PCR, yet TCRdb's version contains in-frame clones alone and is incomplete. The V and J calls and clone size are taken from that table; D and trimming were inferred from the DNA. Among about 170,000 clones listed, around nine tenths were seen once. Germline V gene sequence: CDR1 SGDLS, CDR2 YYNGEE. V was pared by 0 bases and J by 2 bases, with 5 bases of the junction left unmatched. This CDR3 region has 16 residues.

The clonotype comes from an elderly woman with COVID-19, enrolled during active disease. The rearrangement links TRBV9 to TRBJ2-5; 9 bases map to TRBD2. Sequenced material: peripheral blood. In nucleotides, the CDR3 is TGTGCCAGCAGCGTAGAGTCCGCGGGGGGGCAAGAGACCCAGTACTTC. Its protein is CASSVESAGGQETQYF.